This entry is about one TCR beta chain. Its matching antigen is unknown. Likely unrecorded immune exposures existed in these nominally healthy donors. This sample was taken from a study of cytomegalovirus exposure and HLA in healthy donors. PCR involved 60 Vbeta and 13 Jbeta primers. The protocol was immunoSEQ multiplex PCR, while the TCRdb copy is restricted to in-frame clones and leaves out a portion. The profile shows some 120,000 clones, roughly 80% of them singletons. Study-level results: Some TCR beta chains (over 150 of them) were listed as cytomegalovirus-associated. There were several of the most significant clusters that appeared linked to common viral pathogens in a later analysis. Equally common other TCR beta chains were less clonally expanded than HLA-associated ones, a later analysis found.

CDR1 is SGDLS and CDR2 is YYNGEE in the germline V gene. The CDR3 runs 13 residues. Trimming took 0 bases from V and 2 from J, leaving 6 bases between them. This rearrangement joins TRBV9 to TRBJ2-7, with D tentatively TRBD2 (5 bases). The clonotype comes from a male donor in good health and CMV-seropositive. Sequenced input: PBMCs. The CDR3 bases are TGTGCCAGCAGCGTAGGGACTGCCTACGAGCAGTACTTC. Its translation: CASSVGTAYEQYF.